The 32 T cell receptor beta chains below come from one sample, sequenced in a study of T-cell memory formation after mild COVID-19 (dated by TCRdb to the early 2020s). Library construction relied on 5' RACE. Sequencing relied on an Illumina NovaSeq 6000. TCRdb reworked the public reads: Q25 trimming with fastp, MiXCR clone assembly, productive beta chains retained. CDR3 protein sequences are deduplicated, and each keeps its most common genes and DNA. This sample holds hundreds of thousands of distinct CDR3 sequences; around 16% were observed only once. Less than 10% of the sample is held by the ten biggest clonotypes. Material for sequencing was PBMCs or a T cell subset sorted from them (not recorded which). The receptor source for this set is an adult woman who had mild COVID-19 (a few samples of this study predate the infection). The sample titles of this study are shuffled in the database, so cell type and time point are left out; the donor was told from shared clones.

CDR3 amino acids: CASSPSAETGYGYTF. For the CDR3, the DNA is TGTGCCAGCAGCCCCTCGGCCGAGACAGGGTATGGCTACACCTTC. The chain has TRBV7-3 and TRBJ1-2, with 7 bases matching TRBD1. CDR1 and CDR2 from the germline V gene are SGHTA and FQGTGA. This CDR3 contains 15 residues. V lost 5 bases to trimming and J lost 5 bases; unmatched junction nucleotides: 11.

This clonotype has at least ten counts. This chain connects TRBV12-3 or TRBV12-4 to TRBJ2-2, with TRBD1 identical over 8 bases. This CDR3 is built from 16 residues. V dropped 5 bases and J dropped 2; count of bases not matched to a gene: 7. The CDR3 nucleotides read TGTGCCAGCAGTGATGTCGGGACAGGCAACACCGGGGAGCTGTTTTTT. Residues: CASSDVGTGNTGELFF.

This clonotype was seen at least ten times. This chain joins TRBV7-9 and TRBJ2-6; D gene ambiguous. Trimming removed 10 bases from V and 1 base from J, with 14 bases in between. Per germline, CDR1 SEHNR and CDR2 FQNEAQ (reference sequence). The CDR3 covers 15 residues. Here the CDR3 DNA reads TGTGCCACCCGCCCTCTGGCGTCTGGGGCCAACGTCCTGACTTTC. This codes for CATRPLASGANVLTF.

The chain carries TRBV5-1 and TRBJ1-1; 8 bases fit TRBD1. This CDR3 has 16 amino acids. Germline CDR1 reads SGHRS; CDR2 reads YFSETQ. The V segment lost 3 bases and the J segment 1 base; nucleotides outside the gene matches: 8. CDR3 sequence reads: CASSYLTGASNTEAFF. DNA of the CDR3: TGCGCCAGCAGCTACCTGACAGGGGCCTCGAACACTGAAGCTTTCTTT.

The V and J genes are TRBV27 and TRBJ2-7; tentatively, D is TRBD1 (6 bases). V was clipped by 10 bases and J by 3 bases, with 16 bases between them. Germline V gene data show CDR1 as MNHEY and CDR2 as SMNVEV (reference sequence). The CDR3 has 13 residues. CDR3 residues: CATGRGAVYEQYF. CDR3 in DNA: TGTGCCACGGGCAGGGGAGCGGTCTACGAGCAGTACTTC.

This clonotype was counted at least ten times. The V and J genes are TRBV2 and TRBJ2-7; 10 positions agree with TRBD1. The germline CDR1 and CDR2 sequences are SNHLY and FYNNEI. CDR3 length: 16 residues. The V segment lost 0 bases and the J segment 6 bases; nucleotides outside the gene matches: 8. CDR3 bases: TGTGCCAGCAGTGAAGCCTTGGACAGGGGGGCTGTCGAGCAGTACTTC. As protein: CASSEALDRGAVEQYF.

This clonotype showed up just a few times. The chain carries TRBV20-1 and TRBJ1-5, with D perhaps matching TRBD1 (5 bases). The germline V and J ends were trimmed by 4 bases and 4 bases, with 14 bases remaining between them. The CDR3 runs 14 residues. CDR1 and CDR2 (germline): DFQATT, SNEGSKA (reference sequence). CDR3 DNA: TGCAGTGCTATGGACATTCGAGGAAATCAGCCCCAGCATTTT. Encoded protein: CSAMDIRGNQPQHF.

This clonotype was counted between two and nine times. The rearrangement uses TRBV24-1 and TRBJ1-1; tentatively, D is TRBD1 (6 bases). CDR3 length: 14 residues. The germline V gene has CDR1 KGHDR and CDR2 SFDVKD. Trimming removed 5 bases at V and 3 bases at J, with 12 bases between. The CDR3 loop reads CATSAQAGDTEAFF. Here the CDR3 DNA reads TGTGCCACCAGTGCCCAGGCAGGGGACACTGAAGCTTTCTTT.

The rearrangement links TRBV27 to TRBJ1-3; D is uncertain. V lost 0 bases and J lost 0, with 6 bases in between. CDR3 length equals 15 residues. Germline lookup yields CDR1 MNHEY and CDR2 SMNVEV (reference sequence). The CDR3 spells CASSLSISSGNTIYF. CDR3 nucleotides: TGTGCCAGCAGTTTATCAATTAGCTCTGGAAACACCATATATTTT.

V usage is TRBV11-2 and J usage is TRBJ2-3; TRBD2 might be the D (5 bases). Germline CDR1 and CDR2: SGHAT and FQNNGV. The CDR3 extends over 14 amino acids. Trimming removed 5 bases at V and 3 bases at J, with 12 bases between. The CDR3 protein is CASSMDWGTDTQYF. Written as DNA, the CDR3 is TGTGCCAGCAGCATGGACTGGGGAACAGATACGCAGTATTTT.

This clonotype was seen only a few times. The chain employs TRBV4-1 and TRBJ2-7; D gene uncertain. Per the germline V gene, CDR1 is MGHRA and CDR2 is YSYEKL. V lost 2 bases and J lost 3, with 14 bases in between. The CDR3 spans 15 residues. CDR3 in amino acids: CASSQPIRSIYEQYF. The CDR3 region has the DNA TGCGCCAGCAGCCAACCTATTCGTTCGATCTACGAGCAGTACTTC.

The J gene is TRBJ2-1, the V gene TRBV7-6, with 9 positions matching TRBD2. The CDR3 length is 15 residues. Germline V gene sequence: CDR1 SGHVS, CDR2 FNYEAQ. J gave up 5 bases and V 4 bases, and 6 bases lay outside the gene matches. CDR3 in amino acids: CASSSVAGADNEQFF. CDR3 nucleotides: TGTGCCAGCAGCTCCGTAGCGGGGGCCGACAATGAGCAGTTCTTC. Filled out from reference TRBV7-6 and TRBJ2-1, the complete variable domain reads GAGVSQSPRYKVTKRGQDVALRCDPISGHVSLYWYRQALGQGPEFLTYFNYEAQQDKSGLPNDRFSAERPEGSISTLTIQRTEQRDSAMYRCASSSVAGADNEQFFGPGTRLTVL.

The rearrangement joins TRBV20-1 to TRBJ1-2, with D perhaps matching TRBD1 (5 bases). Deletions cut 3 bases from V and 8 bases from J, with 16 bases between. Germline V lookup: CDR1 DFQATT, CDR2 SNEGSKA (reference sequence). This CDR3 is 13 amino acids long. The CDR3 DNA follows: TGCAGTGCTAGTCCAAATACGGGGGACGGCTACACCTTC. Protein product: CSASPNTGDGYTF.

The V call is TRBV7-2, the J call TRBJ2-7, with D hard to call. From germline, CDR1 is SGHTA and CDR2 FQGNSA. Trimming shortened V by 1 base and J by 4 bases, and 8 bases separated the two germline ends. CDR3 size: 13 residues. The CDR3 coding sequence is TGTGCCAGCAGCTTAGGTTACCCGTACGAGCAGTACTTC. This sequence encodes CASSLGYPYEQYF. Full variable domain (rest looked up from reference TRBV7-2 and TRBJ2-7): GAGVSQSPSNKVTEKGKDVELRCDPISGHTALYWYRQSLGQGLEFLIYFQGNSAPDKSGLPSDRFSAERTGGSVSTLTIQRTQQEDSAVYLCASSLGYPYEQYFGPGTRLTVT.

There are many counts of this clonotype. CDR3: CSASLGETQYF. The CDR3 coding sequence is TGCAGCGCTTCTCTGGGGGAGACCCAGTACTTC. The gene calls are TRBV29-1 and TRBJ2-5; D is uncertain. V was trimmed by 7 bases and J by 5 bases, leaving 11 bases between them. CDR3 length: 11 amino acids. Per germline, CDR1 SQVTM and CDR2 ANQGSEA.

This clonotype was counted a few times. The chain joins TRBV7-9 to TRBJ2-5, with D maybe TRBD1 (6 bases). Trimming pared 4 bases from V and 4 bases from J, leaving 16 bases between. The CDR3 is 15 residues long. Germline CDR1 is SEHNR and CDR2 is FQNEAQ (reference sequence). In DNA, the CDR3 is TGTGCCAGCAGCTGGAAATACAGGGTATCAGAGACCCAGTACTTC. It codes for CASSWKYRVSETQYF. The variable domain in full, completed from reference TRBV7-9 and TRBJ2-5, reads DTGVSQNPRHKITKRGQNVTFRCDPISEHNRLYWYRQTLGQGPEFLTYFQNEAQLEKSRLLSDRFSAERPKGSFSTLEIQRTEQGDSAMYLCASSWKYRVSETQYFGPGTRLLVL.

This clonotype was seen a handful of times. This sequence joins TRBV29-1 and TRBJ1-1, with D tentatively TRBD1 (5 bases). The CDR3 contains 13 residues. Germline CDR1 reads SQVTM; CDR2 reads ANQGSEA. Trimming left V 2 bases short and J 0 bases short, with 7 bases between. DNA of the CDR3: TGCAGCGTTGAATACAGGATGAACACTGAAGCTTTCTTT. Translating it yields CSVEYRMNTEAFF. The complete variable domain, with remaining parts taken from reference TRBV29-1 and TRBJ1-1, reads SAVISQKPSRDICQRGTSLTIQCQVDSQVTMMFWYRQQPGQSLTLIATANQGSEATYESGFVIDKFPISRPNLTFSTLTVSNMSPEDSSIYLCSVEYRMNTEAFFGQGTRLTVV.

The J gene is TRBJ2-1, the V gene TRBV12-3 or TRBV12-4; 7 bases fit TRBD1. The CDR3 is made up of 13 amino acids. The junction had 6 bases not matched to a gene; V was cut back by 3 bases and J by 10 bases. CDR3 in amino acids: CASSFTGVGEQFF. The CDR3, as DNA: TGTGCCAGCAGTTTCACAGGGGTGGGGGAGCAGTTCTTC.

This chain uses TRBV11-2 with TRBJ2-6; 9 nucleotides match TRBD1. CDR3 length: 16 residues. CDR1 SGHAT and CDR2 FQNNGV come from the germline V gene. The V gene end was trimmed by 3 bases and the J gene end by 4 bases; junction bases not matched to a gene: 4. The CDR3 region is CASSFDRGAGANVLTF. The CDR3 DNA reads as TGTGCCAGCAGCTTCGACAGGGGGGCCGGGGCCAACGTCCTGACTTTC.

This clonotype was observed a handful of times. The chain carries TRBV10-3 and TRBJ1-6; 7 nucleotides line up with TRBD1. The germline gives CDR1 ENHRY, CDR2 SYGVKD. This CDR3 has 15 amino acids. The J segment lost 7 bases and the V segment lost 4 bases, leaving 7 bases of the junction unmatched. The CDR3 loop is CAISGEGARNSPLHF. CDR3 in DNA: TGTGCCATCAGTGGTGAGGGGGCGCGGAATTCACCCCTCCACTTT.

This clonotype showed up just a few times. DNA of the CDR3: TGTGCCAGCCGCCGATCCGGGACAGGGGTTAACGAGCAGTACTTC. It yields the protein CASRRSGTGVNEQYF. This rearrangement joins TRBV27 to TRBJ2-7; 10 bases align to TRBD1. CDR1 and CDR2 from the germline V gene are MNHEY and SMNVEV (reference sequence). Trimming cost V 8 bases and J 5 bases; bases outside gene matches: 12. This CDR3 spans 15 amino acids.

The rearrangement joins TRBV29-1 to TRBJ2-7; weak D call: TRBD2 (6 bases). The CDR3 is 14 residues long. Germline CDR1 is SQVTM and CDR2 is ANQGSEA. V gave up 5 bases and J gave up 0 bases, with 14 bases separating them. This CDR3 is CSVRRDGNSYEQYF. CDR3 DNA sequence: TGCAGCGTTCGGCGGGACGGAAACTCCTACGAGCAGTACTTC.

This clonotype was found many times. This chain joins TRBV6-1 and TRBJ2-7; D is ambiguous. V was cut by 0 bases and J by 2 bases, with 2 bases left in between. The CDR3 loop spans 12 amino acids. Looked up from germline, CDR1 is MNHNS and CDR2 is SASEGT. This CDR3 is CASSEAPYEQYF. The CDR3, as DNA: TGTGCCAGCAGTGAAGCGCCCTACGAGCAGTACTTC.

The CDR3 DNA sequence: TGTGCCAGCCACCCTGCGGGGCGCAGCCAAGAGACCCAGTACTTC. Translated, it gives CASHPAGRSQETQYF. The chain uses TRBV2 and TRBJ2-5, with TRBD2 as a possible D gene (6 bases). The CDR3 loop spans 15 amino acids. The germline CDR1 and CDR2 sequences are SNHLY and FYNNEI. Trimming removed 8 bases from V and 1 base from J, with 17 bases in between.

This chain links TRBV4-2 with TRBJ1-4; D not certain. V lost 2 bases, J lost 6 bases, and 13 bases lay in between. The CDR3 consists of 15 residues. Per germline, CDR1 LGHNA and CDR2 YNFKEQ. In DNA, the CDR3 is TGTGCCAGCAGCCAACCACAGTTTGGGGATGAAAAACTGTTTTTT. It encodes CASSQPQFGDEKLFF.

This clonotype was seen at least ten times. The chain employs TRBV7-6 and TRBJ2-7; 7 nucleotides align to TRBD1. V shed 1 base and J 2 bases; nucleotides not matched to a gene: 11. Germline loops: CDR1 SGHVS, CDR2 FNYEAQ. This CDR3 is built from 17 residues. The DNA for the CDR3 is TGTGCCAGCAGCTTAGAAGCATCCGGGACAGTTCCCTACGAGCAGTACTTC. This sequence encodes CASSLEASGTVPYEQYF.

This clonotype was observed a few times. The gene calls are TRBV5-4 and TRBJ2-3; 8 bases match TRBD2. CDR3 length equals 16 residues. Trimming at V came to 1 base and at J to 0 bases, leaving 4 bases not matched to a gene. Germline values: CDR1 SGHNT, CDR2 YYREEE (reference sequence). The CDR3 loop is CASSLKLAASTDTQYF. The DNA for the CDR3 is TGTGCCAGCAGCTTGAAACTAGCGGCGAGCACAGATACGCAGTATTTT. Filled out from reference TRBV5-4 and TRBJ2-3, the complete variable domain reads ETGVTQSPTHLIKTRGQQVTLRCSSQSGHNTVSWYQQALGQGPQFIFQYYREEENGRGNFPPRFSGLQFPNYSSELNVNALELDDSALYLCASSLKLAASTDTQYFGPGTRLTVL.

This clonotype was detected a few times. This rearrangement joins TRBV24-1 to TRBJ2-5; D ambiguous. The CDR3 is made up of 13 amino acids. Germline CDR1 KGHDR, CDR2 SFDVKD. Trimming removed 1 base at V and 7 bases at J, with 9 bases between. CDR3 protein: CATSDLPGTTQYF. The CDR3, as DNA: TGTGCCACCAGTGATTTACCTGGAACGACCCAGTACTTC.

This clonotype was counted at least ten times. The chain links TRBV29-1 to TRBJ2-7, with unresolved D. V was pared by 5 bases and J by 2 bases, with 7 bases between. Germline V gene sequence: CDR1 SQVTM, CDR2 ANQGSEA. This CDR3 region has 11 residues. CDR3 amino acids: CSVQQAYEQYF. The CDR3 DNA follows: TGCAGCGTTCAGCAGGCCTACGAGCAGTACTTC.

This clonotype has only a few counts. The J gene is TRBJ2-3, the V gene TRBV11-1, with a weak D call TRBD1 (6 bases). The CDR3 is 15 amino acids. Germline CDR1 is SGHAT and CDR2 is FQDESV (reference sequence). V shed 4 bases and J shed 2 bases, with 13 bases lying between them. The CDR3 sequence: CASSYGQSNTDTQYF. The CDR3 bases are TGTGCCAGCAGCTATGGACAGAGCAACACAGATACGCAGTATTTT.

The V call is TRBV7-6, the J call TRBJ2-1; possible D gene TRBD2, 5 bases. Trimming stripped 1 base from V and 0 bases from J, with 16 bases between. From germline, CDR1 is SGHVS and CDR2 FNYEAQ. The CDR3 consists of 18 residues. In nucleotides, the CDR3 is TGTGCCAGCAGCTTAGTTGTAGGCGGTGACTACTCCTACAATGAGCAGTTCTTC. Translation: CASSLVVGGDYSYNEQFF.

This clonotype occurred a few times. This chain links TRBV5-1 with TRBJ2-4, with D possibly TRBD1 on 6 matching bases. There are 14 residues in the CDR3. Germline V gene sequence: CDR1 SGHRS, CDR2 YFSETQ. The germline V and J ends were trimmed by 1 base and 1 base, with 6 bases remaining between them. The CDR3, as DNA: TGCGCCAGCAGCTTGACAGGGGCCAAAAACATTCAGTACTTC. Its protein is CASSLTGAKNIQYF. The variable domain in full, completed from reference TRBV5-1 and TRBJ2-4, reads KAGVTQTPRYLIKTRGQQVTLSCSPISGHRSVSWYQQTPGQGLQFLFEYFSETQRNKGNFPGRFSGRQFSNSRSEMNVSTLELGDSALYLCASSLTGAKNIQYFGAGTRLSVL.